Presented here are 2 T cell receptor beta chains from one specimen sequenced in a study of cytomegalovirus exposure and HLA in healthy donors. The study ran its PCR with 60 Vbeta and 13 Jbeta primers. Sequencing was performed with immunoSEQ multiplex PCR; in TCRdb, only in-frame clones are kept and a portion is missing. This listing includes under 200,000 clones. The sequenced sample consisted of PBMCs. All receptors derive from a woman in her late teens or twenties in good health and CMV-seropositive.

The rearrangement joins TRBV30 to TRBJ2-3; 11 positions match TRBD1. This CDR3 is built from 17 residues. The trim removed 4 bases at V and 1 base at J, leaving 10 bases unmatched. Germline V gene lookup returns CDR1 GTSNPN and CDR2 SVGIG (reference sequence). The CDR3 DNA reads TGTGCCTGGACCTCGGACAGGGGGCTTCGAGGCACAGATACGCAGTATTTT. Translating gives CAWTSDRGLRGTDTQYF.

J is TRBJ1-4 and V is TRBV6-6; no definite D call. This CDR3 spans 14 amino acids. Germline-derived CDR1 and CDR2 are MNHNY and SVGAGI (reference sequence). V was clipped by 5 bases and J by 8 bases, with 15 bases between them. Written as DNA, the CDR3 is TGTGCCAGCAGTGGATCGTACAGAAACGAAAAACTGTTTTTT. Protein product: CASSGSYRNEKLFF.